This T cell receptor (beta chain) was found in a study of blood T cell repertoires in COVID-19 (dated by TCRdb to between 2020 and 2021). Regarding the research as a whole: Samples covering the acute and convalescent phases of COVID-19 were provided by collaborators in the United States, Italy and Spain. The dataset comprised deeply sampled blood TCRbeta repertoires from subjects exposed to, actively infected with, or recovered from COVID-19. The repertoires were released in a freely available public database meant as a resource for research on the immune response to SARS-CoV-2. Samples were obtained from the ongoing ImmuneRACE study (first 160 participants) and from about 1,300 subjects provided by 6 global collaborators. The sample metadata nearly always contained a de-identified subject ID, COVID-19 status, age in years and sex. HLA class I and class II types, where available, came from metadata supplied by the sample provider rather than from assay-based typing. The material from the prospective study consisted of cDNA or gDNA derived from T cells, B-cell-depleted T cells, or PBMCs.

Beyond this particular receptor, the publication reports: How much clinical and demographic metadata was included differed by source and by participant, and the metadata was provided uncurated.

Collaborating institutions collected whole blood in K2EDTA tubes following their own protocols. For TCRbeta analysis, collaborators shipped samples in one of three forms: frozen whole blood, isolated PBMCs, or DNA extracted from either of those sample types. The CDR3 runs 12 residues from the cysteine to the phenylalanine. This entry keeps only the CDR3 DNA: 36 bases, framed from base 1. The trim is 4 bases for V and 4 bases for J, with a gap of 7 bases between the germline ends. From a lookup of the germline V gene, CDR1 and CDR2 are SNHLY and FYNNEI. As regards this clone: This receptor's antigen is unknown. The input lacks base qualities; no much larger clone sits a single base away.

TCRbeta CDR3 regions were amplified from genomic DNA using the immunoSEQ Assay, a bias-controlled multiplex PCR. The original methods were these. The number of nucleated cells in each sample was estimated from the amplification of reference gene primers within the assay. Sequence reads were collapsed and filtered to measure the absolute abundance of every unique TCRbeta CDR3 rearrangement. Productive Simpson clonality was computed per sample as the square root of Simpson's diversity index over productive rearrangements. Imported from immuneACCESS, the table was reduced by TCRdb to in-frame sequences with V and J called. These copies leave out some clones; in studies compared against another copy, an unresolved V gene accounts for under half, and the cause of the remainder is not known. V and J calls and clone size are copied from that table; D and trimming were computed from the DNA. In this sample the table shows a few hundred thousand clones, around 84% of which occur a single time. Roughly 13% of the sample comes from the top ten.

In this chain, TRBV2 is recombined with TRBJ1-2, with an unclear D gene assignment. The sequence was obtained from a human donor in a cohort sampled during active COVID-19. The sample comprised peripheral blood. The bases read TGTGCCAGCAGTGTTACTTTCTATGGCTACACCTTC. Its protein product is CASSVTFYGYTF.